This is a list of T cell receptor beta chains from one sample in a study of blood T cell repertoires in COVID-19. The method was immunoSEQ multiplex PCR; TCRdb's version includes in-frame clones alone and lacks a portion of them. The table shows 200,000 to 250,000 clones, with around 84% occurring only once. Sequencing was carried out using peripheral blood. These receptors came from a woman aged 55-75 years who had recovered from COVID-19. Both conserved end residues are part of each CDR3. A D gene is named only where the DNA matches it firmly. Only part of the rows carry a size: once, few, many, or a class if the clone is expanded.

V	D	length	J	size	DNA	CDR3
TRBV30	-	17	TRBJ2-3	-	TGTGCCTGGAGTGTCAGTAGGTCGCGGAGGGGCACAGATACGCAGTATTTT	CAWSVSRSRRGTDTQYF
TRBV12-3/TRBV12-4	TRBD2	13	TRBJ2-7	once	TGTGCCACCACGGGAGGGGGGTTGGGGGAGCAGTACTTC	CATTGGGLGEQYF
TRBV7-9	-	13	TRBJ2-7	-	TGTGCCAGCAGCTTAACCCGGGAGAACGAGCAGTACTTC	CASSLTRENEQYF
TRBV12-3/TRBV12-4	TRBD2	13	TRBJ2-3	once	TGTGCCAGCTCCGCGGGGGGGGGCGATACGCAGTATTTT	CASSAGGGDTQYF
TRBV27	TRBD1	13	TRBJ2-7	-	TGTGCCAGCAGTTTAGACAGGGGTAACGAGCAGTACTTC	CASSLDRGNEQYF
TRBV6-5	TRBD2	15	TRBJ2-7	-	TGTGCCAGCAGCCAAACTAGCGGGGGGCCCTACGAGCAGTACTTC	CASSQTSGGPYEQYF
TRBV6-5	-	16	TRBJ1-2	-	TGTGCCAGCAGTTCTACAACCGGGAGGGGAGAAAATGGCTACACCTTC	CASSSTTGRGENGYTF
TRBV30	-	14	TRBJ2-7	-	TGTGCCTGGTCACAATGGCGGAACTCCTACGAGCAGTACTTC	CAWSQWRNSYEQYF
TRBV7-9	-	15	TRBJ2-2	-	TGTGCCAGCAGCTCGTTAAGGACAGCGAGCGGGGAGCTGTTTTTT	CASSSLRTASGELFF
TRBV19	TRBD1	14	TRBJ1-1	-	TGTGCCAGTACCCAGACAGGGCTGAACACTGAAGCTTTCTTT	CASTQTGLNTEAFF
TRBV7-2	TRBD2	16	TRBJ2-7	-	TGTGCCAGCAGCTTAGAATTGGTAGCGGGGGGTTACGAGCAGTACTTC	CASSLELVAGGYEQYF
TRBV6-5	-	14	TRBJ1-4	once	TGTGCCAGCAGCCCCACAGGGAAAGAGGAAAAACTGTTTTTT	CASSPTGKEEKLFF
TRBV5-8	-	13	TRBJ2-7	-	TGTGCCAGCAGCTTCGGCGGCGACGACGAGCAGTACTTC	CASSFGGDDEQYF
TRBV19	-	14	TRBJ2-2	-	TGTGCCAGTAGTACCCAGGGAAGGACCGGGGAGCTGTTTTTT	CASSTQGRTGELFF
TRBV4-2	-	16	TRBJ2-3	-	TGTGCCAGCAGCCGGGCGGGCACGGGGGGCCCGGATACGCAGTATTTT	CASSRAGTGGPDTQYF
TRBV6-5	TRBD1	14	TRBJ2-7	few	TGTGCCAGCAGTCGGACAGGGAACTCCTACGAGCAGTACTTC	CASSRTGNSYEQYF
TRBV5-6	TRBD1	13	TRBJ2-7	-	TGTGCCAGCAGCCAGACAGGGTTCTACGAGCAGTACTTC	CASSQTGFYEQYF
TRBV15	TRBD1	13	TRBJ1-1	once	TGTGCCACCAGCAGAGGGACAGGGCCTGAAGCTTTCTTT	CATSRGTGPEAFF
TRBV30	-	10	TRBJ2-5	-	TGTGCCTGGAGGGGACTCCTTCGGTACTTC	CAWRGLLRYF
TRBV10-3	-	15	TRBJ2-7	-	TGTGCCATCAGTGAGTCGACAGTACCCCCCTACGAGCAGTACTTC	CAISESTVPPYEQYF
TRBV10-3	TRBD1	16	TRBJ1-1	-	TGTGCCATCAGCGAACAGGGGGCTAGGGGGAACACTGAAGCTTTCTTT	CAISEQGARGNTEAFF
TRBV5-6	-	15	TRBJ1-1	once	TGTGCCAGCACCTCAACCCCCACTATGAACACTGAAGCTTTCTTT	CASTSTPTMNTEAFF
TRBV30	TRBD2	15	TRBJ2-1	-	TGTGCCTGGAGCGCAAGACTAGCGGGGGGGAATGAGCAGTTCTTC	CAWSARLAGGNEQFF
TRBV12-5	TRBD2	13	TRBJ2-1	-	TGTGCTAGTGGTTTGTCGGGGGGCAATGAGCAGTTCTTC	CASGLSGGNEQFF
TRBV25-1	-	13	TRBJ2-7	-	TGTGCCAGCAGTGTGACAGCTAGCTACGAGCAGTACTTC	CASSVTASYEQYF
TRBV5-4	-	15	TRBJ1-4	-	TGTGCCAGCAGCGCTCGCGGGCGGCGGAATGAAAAACTGTTTTTT	CASSARGRRNEKLFF
TRBV18	TRBD1	15	TRBJ1-6	-	TGTGCCAGCTCACCAATGACAGGGAGCAATTCACCCCTCCACTTT	CASSPMTGSNSPLHF
TRBV9	-	15	TRBJ2-2	few	TGTGCCAGCAGCGTAGCCCCCACGAACACCGGGGAGCTGTTTTTT	CASSVAPTNTGELFF
TRBV5-4	TRBD2	16	TRBJ2-5	-	TGTGCCAGCAGCTTGGGCAGCGGGGGAGGGCAAGAGACCCAGTACTTC	CASSLGSGGGQETQYF